This T cell receptor beta chain originates from a study of response to subunit inactivated influenza vaccine. With respect to this clonotype: The target antigen is unknown.

Using its own MiXCR run on the RT-PCR reads, TCRdb lists one record per CDR3 protein. In the table there are around 490,000 distinct CDR3 sequences, around 8% of which are singletons. General study points: T cells newly recruited by each seasonal influenza vaccination are few, the authors suggested.

Trimming shortened V by 1 base and J by 0 bases, and 13 bases separated the two germline ends. Per germline, CDR1 LGHDT and CDR2 YNNKEL (reference sequence). The CDR3 extends over 17 amino acids. The receptor was isolated from a man between 50 and 75 years old who received an inactivated influenza vaccine. The starting material was PBMCs from blood, obtained around 25 months after vaccination. The rearrangement links TRBV3-1 to TRBJ1-3; D not resolved. The CDR3 loop reads CASSQARRINSGNTIYF. CDR3 nucleotides: TGTGCCAGCAGCCAAGCTCGGAGGATCAACTCTGGAAACACCATATATTTT.